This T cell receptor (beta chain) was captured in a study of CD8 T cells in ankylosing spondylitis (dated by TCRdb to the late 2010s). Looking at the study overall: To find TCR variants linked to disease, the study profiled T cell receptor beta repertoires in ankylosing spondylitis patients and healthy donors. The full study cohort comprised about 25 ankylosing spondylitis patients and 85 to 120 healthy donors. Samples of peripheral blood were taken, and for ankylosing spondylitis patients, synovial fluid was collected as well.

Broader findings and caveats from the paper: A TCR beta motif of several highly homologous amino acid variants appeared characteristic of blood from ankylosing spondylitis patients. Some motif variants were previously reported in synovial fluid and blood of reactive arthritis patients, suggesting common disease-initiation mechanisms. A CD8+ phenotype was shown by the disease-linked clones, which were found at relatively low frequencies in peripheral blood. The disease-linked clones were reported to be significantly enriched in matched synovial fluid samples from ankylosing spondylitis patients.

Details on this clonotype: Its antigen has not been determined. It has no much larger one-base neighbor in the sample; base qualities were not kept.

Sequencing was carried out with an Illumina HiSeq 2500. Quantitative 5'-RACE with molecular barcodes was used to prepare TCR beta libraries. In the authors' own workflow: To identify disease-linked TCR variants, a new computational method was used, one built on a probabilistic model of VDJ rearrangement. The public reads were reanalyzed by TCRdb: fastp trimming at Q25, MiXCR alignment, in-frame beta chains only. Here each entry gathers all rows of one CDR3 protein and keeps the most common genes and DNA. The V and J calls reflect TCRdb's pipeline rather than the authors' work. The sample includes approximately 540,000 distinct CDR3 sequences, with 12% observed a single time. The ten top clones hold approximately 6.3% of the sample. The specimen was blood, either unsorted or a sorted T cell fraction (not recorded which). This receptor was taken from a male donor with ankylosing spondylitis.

The CDR3 region reads CATSDLTGRTYNEQFF. The sequence in DNA is TGTGCCACCAGTGACTTGACAGGTCGGACCTACAATGAGCAGTTCTTC. Here the chain combines TRBV24-1 and TRBJ2-1, and the D gene may be TRBD1, 6 bases matching. V was cut back by 4 bases and J by 2 bases, leaving a gap of 14 bases between them. Based on the germline V gene, the CDR1 and CDR2 sequences are KGHDR and SFDVKD. From the cysteine up to the phenylalanine, the CDR3 has a length of 16 residues. CDR3 DNA only is kept here, 48 bases in frame from base 1.